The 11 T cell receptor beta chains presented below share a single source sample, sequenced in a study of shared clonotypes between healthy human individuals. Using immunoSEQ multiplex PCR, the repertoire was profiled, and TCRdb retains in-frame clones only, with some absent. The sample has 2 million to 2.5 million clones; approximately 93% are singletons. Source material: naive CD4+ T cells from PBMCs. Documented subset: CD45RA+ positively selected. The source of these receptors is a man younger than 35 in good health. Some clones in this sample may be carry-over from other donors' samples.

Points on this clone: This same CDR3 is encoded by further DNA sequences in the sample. The CDR3: CASSYSGASYEQYF. The DNA of the CDR3 is TGTGCCAGCAGTTACTCGGGGGCCTCCTACGAGCAGTACTTC. The rearrangement joins TRBV6-6 to TRBJ2-7, with D tentatively TRBD1 (6 bases). The germline V and J ends were trimmed by 0 bases and 0 bases, with 6 bases remaining between them. Germline CDR1 MNHNY, CDR2 SVGAGI (reference sequence). The CDR3 is 14 amino acids.

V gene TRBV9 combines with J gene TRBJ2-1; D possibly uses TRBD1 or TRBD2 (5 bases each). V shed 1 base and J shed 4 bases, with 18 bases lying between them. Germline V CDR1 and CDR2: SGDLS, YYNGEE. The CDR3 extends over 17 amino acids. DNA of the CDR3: TGTGCCAGCAGCGTACAAAGGGGCTCTGGGACGTACAATGAGCAGTTCTTC. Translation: CASSVQRGSGTYNEQFF.

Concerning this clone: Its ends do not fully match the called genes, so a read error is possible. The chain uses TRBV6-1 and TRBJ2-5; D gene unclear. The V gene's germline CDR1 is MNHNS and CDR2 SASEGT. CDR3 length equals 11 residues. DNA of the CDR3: TGTGCCAGCATGGGTTTGAGGACCACTCACTTC. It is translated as CASMGLRTTHF.

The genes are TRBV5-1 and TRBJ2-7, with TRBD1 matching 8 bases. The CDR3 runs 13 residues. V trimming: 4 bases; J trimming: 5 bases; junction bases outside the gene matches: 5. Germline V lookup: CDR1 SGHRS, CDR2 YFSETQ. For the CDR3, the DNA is TGCGCCAGCAGCGTCGGACAGGGCCACGAGCAGTACTTC. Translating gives CASSVGQGHEQYF.

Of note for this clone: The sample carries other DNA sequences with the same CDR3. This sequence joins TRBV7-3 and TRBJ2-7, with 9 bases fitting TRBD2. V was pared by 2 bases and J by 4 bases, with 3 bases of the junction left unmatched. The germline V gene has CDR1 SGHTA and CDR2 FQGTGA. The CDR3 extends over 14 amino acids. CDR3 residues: CASSLAGGGYEQYF. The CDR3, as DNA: TGTGCCAGCAGCTTAGCGGGAGGGGGATACGAGCAGTACTTC.

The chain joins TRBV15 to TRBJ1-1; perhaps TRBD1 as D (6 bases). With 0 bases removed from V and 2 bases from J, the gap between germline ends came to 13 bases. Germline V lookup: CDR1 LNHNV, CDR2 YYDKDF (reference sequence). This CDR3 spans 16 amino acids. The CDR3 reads CATSRDQGRVNTEAFF. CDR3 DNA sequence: TGTGCCACCAGCAGAGATCAGGGGAGAGTTAACACTGAAGCTTTCTTT.

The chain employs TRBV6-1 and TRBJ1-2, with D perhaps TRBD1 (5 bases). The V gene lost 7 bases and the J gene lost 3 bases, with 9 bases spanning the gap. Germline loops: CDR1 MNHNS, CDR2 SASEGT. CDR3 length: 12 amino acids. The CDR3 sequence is CASKGVDYGYTF. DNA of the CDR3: TGTGCCAGCAAAGGGGTCGACTATGGCTACACCTTC.

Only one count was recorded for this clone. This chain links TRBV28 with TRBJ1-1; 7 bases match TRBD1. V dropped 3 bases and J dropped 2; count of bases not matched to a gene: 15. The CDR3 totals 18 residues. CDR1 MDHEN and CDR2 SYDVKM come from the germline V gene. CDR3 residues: CASSFNGRGNFGNTEAFF. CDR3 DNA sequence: TGTGCCAGCAGTTTTAATGGCAGGGGGAATTTTGGAAACACTGAAGCTTTCTTT.

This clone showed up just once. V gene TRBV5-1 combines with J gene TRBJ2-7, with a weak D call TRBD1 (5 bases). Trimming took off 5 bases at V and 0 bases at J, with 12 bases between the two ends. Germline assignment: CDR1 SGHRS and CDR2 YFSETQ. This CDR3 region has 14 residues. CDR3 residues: CASRASDNSYEQYF. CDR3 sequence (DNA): TGCGCCAGCAGGGCCTCGGACAACTCCTACGAGCAGTACTTC.

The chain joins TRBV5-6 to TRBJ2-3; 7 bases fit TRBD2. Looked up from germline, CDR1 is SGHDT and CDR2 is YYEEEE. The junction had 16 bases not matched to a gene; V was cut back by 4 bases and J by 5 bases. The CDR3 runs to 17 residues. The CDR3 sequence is CASSRWGGSSGRDTQYF. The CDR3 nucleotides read TGTGCCAGCAGCCGTTGGGGGGGTTCTAGCGGTAGAGATACGCAGTATTTT. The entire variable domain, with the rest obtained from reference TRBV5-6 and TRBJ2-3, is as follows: DAGVTQSPTHLIKTRGQQVTLRCSPKSGHDTVSWYQQALGQGPQFIFQYYEEEERQRGNFPDRFSGHQFPNYSSELNVNALLLGDSALYLCASSRWGGSSGRDTQYFGPGTRLTVL.

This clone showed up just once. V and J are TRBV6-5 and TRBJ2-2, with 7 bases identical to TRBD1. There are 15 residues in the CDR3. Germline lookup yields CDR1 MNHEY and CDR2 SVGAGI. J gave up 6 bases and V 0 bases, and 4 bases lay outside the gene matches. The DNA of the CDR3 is TGTGCCAGCAGTTACTCGACAGGGTGGTCCGGGGAGCTGTTTTTT. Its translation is CASSYSTGWSGELFF.